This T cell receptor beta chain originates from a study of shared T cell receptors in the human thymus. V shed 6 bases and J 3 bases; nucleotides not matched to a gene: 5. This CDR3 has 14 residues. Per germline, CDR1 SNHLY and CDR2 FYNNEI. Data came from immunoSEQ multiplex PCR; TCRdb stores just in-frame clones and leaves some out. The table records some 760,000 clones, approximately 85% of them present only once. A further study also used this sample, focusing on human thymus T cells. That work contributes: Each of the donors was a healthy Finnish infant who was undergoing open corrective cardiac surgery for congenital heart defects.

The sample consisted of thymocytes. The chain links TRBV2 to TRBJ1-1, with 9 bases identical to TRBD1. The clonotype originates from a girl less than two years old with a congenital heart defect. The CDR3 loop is CASSLRDRDTEAFF. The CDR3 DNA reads TGTGCCAGCAGCCTACGGGACAGGGACACTGAAGCTTTCTTT.